The 28 T cell receptor beta chains below all came from one sample that was sequenced in a study of T cells after yellow fever vaccination. TCRdb recomputed calls from the 5' RACE reads with MiXCR, one row per CDR3 protein. The sample comprises hundreds of thousands of distinct CDR3 sequences, just over 20% of which are singletons, and about 15% rests with the top ten. Sequenced here: PBMCs, sampled roughly 20 days after the first yellow fever vaccination. Receptors originate from a man aged 18-30 years who received the YFV17D yellow fever vaccine.

This clonotype was counted ten times or more. DNA of the CDR3: TGCAGCGTTCTCTTGAATGAGCAGTTCTTC. Translated, it gives CSVLLNEQFF. The J gene is TRBJ2-1, the V gene TRBV29-1, with unresolved D. V was cut by 5 bases and J by 7 bases, with 6 bases left in between. The CDR3 has 10 amino acids. CDR1 is SQVTM and CDR2 is ANQGSEA in the germline V gene.

This chain connects TRBV27 to TRBJ2-2, with D unclear. V was trimmed by 3 bases and J by 0 bases, leaving 8 bases between them. CDR3 length equals 15 residues. Germline CDR1 reads MNHEY; CDR2 reads SMNVEV (reference sequence). CDR3 protein: CASSFSATNTGELFF. CDR3 bases: TGTGCCAGCAGTTTTTCAGCCACGAACACCGGGGAGCTGTTTTTT.

This clonotype came up a few times. This chain links TRBV6-1 with TRBJ1-5, with D tentatively TRBD1 (6 bases). The V end was cut by 3 bases, the J end by 5 bases, with 14 bases between. Germline CDR1 and CDR2: MNHNS and SASEGT. The CDR3 consists of 15 residues. The CDR3: CASSDYRDAYQPQHF. CDR3 DNA sequence: TGTGCCAGCAGTGATTACAGGGACGCTTATCAGCCCCAGCATTTT.

In its sample, this clonotype was seen a few times. The J gene is TRBJ2-1, the V gene TRBV10-3; no definite D call. CDR1 and CDR2 (germline): ENHRY, SYGVKD. Trimming removed 10 bases from V and 1 base from J, with 8 bases in between. There are 12 residues in the CDR3. The CDR3 protein is CASAGSYNEQFF. Written as DNA, the CDR3 is TGTGCCAGCGCCGGGTCCTACAATGAGCAGTTCTTC.

In its sample, this clonotype was seen a few times. The rearrangement joins TRBV4-1 to TRBJ2-7, with D uncertain. Germline V lookup: CDR1 MGHRA, CDR2 YSYEKL. Trimming removed 4 bases from V and 0 bases from J, with 13 bases in between. CDR3 length: 15 amino acids. The CDR3 nucleotides are TGCGCCAGCAGCCCCCAACCCATCAGCTCCTACGAGCAGTACTTC. The encoded protein is CASSPQPISSYEQYF.

In this sample, this clonotype turned up many times. V and J are TRBV12-3 or TRBV12-4 and TRBJ2-7; D gene ambiguous. With 1 base removed from V and 3 bases from J, the gap between germline ends came to 10 bases. The CDR3 is 14 amino acids. CDR3 sequence reads: CASSLGLINYEQYV. In DNA, the CDR3 is TGTGCCAGCAGTTTAGGGCTCATAAACTACGAGCAGTACGTC.

V gene TRBV29-1 combines with J gene TRBJ1-1; no clear D. Germline loops: CDR1 SQVTM, CDR2 ANQGSEA. This CDR3 is built from 14 residues. V was clipped by 3 bases and J by 5 bases, with 16 bases between them. The CDR3 DNA reads as TGCAGCGTTGACCCAACAGAAGGTAATACTGAAGCTTTCTTT. Translated: CSVDPTEGNTEAFF.

This clonotype was seen more than once but under ten times. The chain recombines TRBV5-4 with TRBJ2-7; TRBD1 matches at 11 bases. Germline CDR1 is SGHNT and CDR2 is YYREEE (reference sequence). CDR3 length equals 13 residues. After removal of 3 bases from V and 4 bases from J, the junction contained 0 bases not matched to a gene. The CDR3, as DNA: TGTGCCAGCAGCTGGGACAGGGGGTACGAGCAGTACGTC. This translates into CASSWDRGYEQYV.

This chain uses TRBV5-8 with TRBJ2-7, with a weak D call TRBD1 (6 bases). The germline V gene encodes CDR1 SGHTS and CDR2 YDEGEE. The CDR3 has 14 amino acids. V gave up 6 bases and J gave up 3 bases, with 16 bases separating them. Here the CDR3 reads CASNLHGQNYEQYV. The CDR3 nucleotides are TGTGCCAGCAACCTGCATGGACAGAACTACGAGCAGTACGTC.

This clonotype was seen only a few times. The rearrangement links TRBV20-1 to TRBJ2-1; D gene ambiguous. The germline V gene has CDR1 DFQATT and CDR2 SNEGSKA (reference sequence). This CDR3 comprises 15 residues. V dropped 5 bases and J dropped 3 bases, with 17 bases sitting between them. The CDR3 protein is CSASTGRTFYNEQFF. CDR3 DNA sequence: TGCAGTGCTTCGACTGGCCGTACATTCTACAATGAGCAGTTCTTC.

V and J are TRBV5-5 and TRBJ2-7; the D gene is possibly TRBD1 (5 bases). Trimming stripped 1 base from V and 3 bases from J, with 11 bases between. The CDR3 length is 14 residues. Germline-derived CDR1 and CDR2 are SGHKS and YYEKEE (reference sequence). CDR3 sequence: CASSLTQGNYEQYF. The CDR3 DNA follows: TGTGCCAGCAGCTTGACCCAGGGAAACTACGAGCAGTACTTC.

The CDR3 nucleotides are TGCAGTGCTCGCGGGACTAACTACGAGCAGTACTTC. This encodes CSARGTNYEQYF. V usage is TRBV20-1 and J usage is TRBJ2-7; 7 nucleotides match TRBD2. This CDR3 region has 12 residues. V trimming: 5 bases; J trimming: 3 bases; junction bases outside the gene matches: 4. Germline V gene sequence: CDR1 DFQATT, CDR2 SNEGSKA (reference sequence).

This chain joins TRBV20-1 and TRBJ2-4, with 7 bases aligning to TRBD2. V trimming: 0 bases; J trimming: 8 bases; junction bases outside the gene matches: 7. Germline assignment: CDR1 DFQATT and CDR2 SNEGSKA (reference sequence). The CDR3 is 14 amino acids. The DNA of the CDR3 is TGCAGTGCTAGAGAAAGCGGGACGACGGACATTCAGTACTTC. Protein sequence: CSARESGTTDIQYF.

This clonotype turned up a few times. The chain joins TRBV9 to TRBJ2-3; a possible D gene is TRBD2 (6 bases). The germline V gene encodes CDR1 SGDLS and CDR2 YYNGEE. The V gene lost 2 bases and the J gene lost 2 bases, with 12 bases spanning the gap. This CDR3 contains 15 residues. CDR3 residues: CASSVLGGSTDTQYF. In DNA, the CDR3 is TGTGCCAGCAGCGTCCTCGGGGGATCCACAGATACGCAGTATTTT.

The table lists this clonotype with a count of one. V and J are TRBV20-1 and TRBJ2-7; 9 bases are shared with TRBD1. CDR3 length equals 13 residues. The germline gives CDR1 DFQATT, CDR2 SNEGSKA (reference sequence). The V gene end was trimmed by 6 bases and the J gene end by 8 bases; junction bases not matched to a gene: 11. The DNA for the CDR3 is TGCAGTGCCCCGGGGGACAGGGAGGTCCAGCAGTACGTC. This gives the protein CSAPGDREVQQYV.

The rearrangement links TRBV7-8 to TRBJ2-5; D unclear. This CDR3 has 15 amino acids. Deletions cut 0 bases from V and 5 bases from J, with 13 bases between. The germline gives CDR1 SGHVS, CDR2 FQNEAQ. The CDR3 loop reads CASSLARLDLETQYF. CDR3 nucleotides: TGTGCCAGCAGCTTAGCGCGGCTAGACTTGGAGACCCAGTACTTC.

This clonotype was observed a handful of times. The rearrangement joins TRBV6-1 to TRBJ2-1; tentatively, D is TRBD2 (5 bases). Germline V lookup: CDR1 MNHNS, CDR2 SASEGT. This CDR3 has 16 amino acids. V shed 6 bases and J shed 6 bases, with 21 bases lying between them. The CDR3 reads CASRETGLQQGNEQFF. The CDR3 nucleotides are TGTGCCAGCAGAGAGACTGGACTGCAACAAGGCAATGAGCAGTTCTTC.

This clonotype was detected only a few times. The chain links TRBV12-3 or TRBV12-4 to TRBJ1-2; D is uncertain. This CDR3 is built from 13 residues. The V end was cut by 7 bases, the J end by 6 bases, with 15 bases between. This CDR3 reads CASTPRLSDGYTF. The DNA for the CDR3 is TGTGCCAGCACCCCCCGATTAAGCGATGGCTACACCTTC.

The genes are TRBV6-1 and TRBJ2-3, with 11 bases that match TRBD2. Per the germline V gene, CDR1 is MNHNS and CDR2 is SASEGT. The CDR3 consists of 15 residues. Unmatched junction bases numbered 4, after V lost 5 bases and J lost 3 bases. As DNA, the CDR3 is TGTGCCAGCAGTAGACCTAGCGGGGGGACAGATACGCAGTATTTT. Its protein is CASSRPSGGTDTQYF.

This clonotype was seen a few times. The CDR3 sequence is CASSLYGDGGYGYTF. Written as DNA, the CDR3 is TGTGCCAGCAGCCTATATGGGGACGGGGGCTATGGCTACACCTTC. This sequence joins TRBV6-1 and TRBJ1-2; possibly TRBD1 for D (5 bases). In germline, CDR1 is MNHNS, CDR2 SASEGT. The CDR3 sequence is 15 residues long. V gave up 6 bases and J gave up 4 bases, with 18 bases separating them.

The rearrangement joins TRBV7-8 to TRBJ2-4; TRBD1 is a possible D gene (5 bases). The CDR3 has 16 amino acids. Germline V CDR1 and CDR2: SGHVS, FQNEAQ. V was clipped by 1 base and J by 1 base, with 11 bases between them. This CDR3 reads CASSLVAGWAKNIQYF. CDR3 DNA sequence: TGTGCCAGCAGCTTAGTCGCAGGGTGGGCCAAAAACATTCAGTACTTC.

This clonotype has ten or more counts. An end of the junction differs from the germline gene, which may be a read error. V is TRBV5-1 and J is TRBJ2-3, with TRBD1 matching over 7 bases. Germline CDR1 is SGHRS and CDR2 is YFSETQ. The length of the CDR3 is 14 residues. The CDR3 loop reads CASSPGQVTDTQYF. CDR3 in DNA: TGTGCCAGCAGCCCTGGACAGGTCACAGATACGCAGTATTTT.

In this sample, this clonotype turned up a few times. V gene TRBV10-2 combines with J gene TRBJ2-2; TRBD2 matches at 9 bases. The V gene's germline CDR1 is WSHSY and CDR2 SAAADI. This CDR3 region has 15 residues. J lost 7 bases, V lost 4 bases, and 7 bases had no gene match. Here the CDR3 reads CASSGRLAGYGELFF. CDR3 DNA sequence: TGCGCCAGCAGTGGTCGGCTAGCGGGGTACGGGGAGCTGTTTTTT.

The chain has TRBV3-1 and TRBJ1-1; 7 nucleotides match TRBD1. CDR1 is LGHDT, CDR2 YNNKEL, per germline (reference sequence). V lost 3 bases to trimming and J lost 8 bases; unmatched junction nucleotides: 9. This CDR3 is 14 amino acids long. The CDR3: CASSHRDSGGEAFF. DNA of the CDR3: TGTGCCAGCAGCCATCGGGACAGCGGCGGAGAAGCTTTCTTT.

This clonotype has a handful of counts. The CDR3 nucleotides read TGCAGCGGCCGACAGTATAGCAATCAGCCCCAGCATTTT. Its protein product is CSGRQYSNQPQHF. The chain employs TRBV20-1 and TRBJ1-5, with D perhaps TRBD1 (5 bases). CDR3 size: 13 residues. In germline, CDR1 is DFQATT, CDR2 SNEGSKA (reference sequence).

The rearrangement uses TRBV4-1 and TRBJ1-3, with unresolved D. The germline V gene encodes CDR1 MGHRA and CDR2 YSYEKL. Trimming removed 1 base at V and 0 bases at J, with 13 bases between. The CDR3 consists of 17 residues. The CDR3 DNA is TGCGCCAGCAGCCAAGCACAAGGGCTGGGCTCTGGAAACACCATATATTTT. Translated, it gives CASSQAQGLGSGNTIYF.

This clonotype was picked up a small number of times. The J gene is TRBJ1-5, the V gene TRBV5-6, with D possibly being TRBD1 (5 bases). V was shortened by 0 bases and J by 9 bases, with 13 bases between the two germline ends. This CDR3 is built from 14 residues. CDR1 SGHDT and CDR2 YYEEEE come from the germline V gene. CDR3 in amino acids: CASSLAGGGLPQHF. In DNA form, the CDR3 reads TGTGCCAGCAGCTTGGCCGGGGGGGGTTTGCCCCAGCATTTT.

The chain joins TRBV7-2 to TRBJ1-3; 7 nucleotides agree with TRBD1. The junction had 3 bases not matched to a gene; V was cut back by 3 bases and J by 1 base. Germline values: CDR1 SGHTA, CDR2 FQGNSA. The CDR3 has 15 residues. CDR3 loop: CASSFGRGSGNTIYF. CDR3 in DNA: TGTGCCAGCAGCTTCGGCAGGGGGTCTGGAAACACCATATATTTT.